This entry features one T cell receptor beta chain sequence. As yet, its antigen is unknown. The CDR3 totals 15 residues. V gave up 0 bases and J gave up 6 bases; unmatched junction bases: 2. Germline V CDR1 and CDR2: KGHSH, LQKENI. These data come from a study of regulatory T cells in long-lasting Graves disease. The wider study: To qualify as persistent, Graves' disease required over 5 years of antithyroid drugs with positive TSH receptor antibodies. Study outcomes and limitations: Accuracy may have suffered from the small sample size. Persistent Graves' disease cases displayed lower TCR diversity than newly diagnosed ones.

The time point is: persistent/refractory GD, antithyroid drugs over 5 years with positive TRAb. The TCR library was made from RNA that had been extracted from PBMCs in TRIzol. American Thyroid Association guidelines defined how Graves' disease was diagnosed. Construction of the TCR beta libraries employed iRepertoire HTBI primers in conjunction with Arm-PCR of CDR3 regions. A single record per CDR3 protein comes from TCRdb applying MiXCR to the multiplex PCR reads. The table includes hundreds of thousands of distinct CDR3 sequences, around 20% detected once. The material was peripheral blood mononuclear cells (PBMCs), obtained when the disease was refractory, from a patient treated with antithyroid drugs. The chain links TRBV18 to TRBJ2-2; 9 bases are a match to TRBD1. The receptor comes from a female donor with Graves disease. The chain's CDR3 is CASSPPRTGAGELFF. The CDR3, as DNA: TGTGCCAGCTCACCACCGCGGACAGGGGCCGGGGAGCTGTTTTTT.